These 23 T cell receptor beta chains came from one sample sequenced in a study of human T cells and chemical hapten exposure. The time point denotes: pre-sensitization, week 0. Treatment of the sample: therapeutic diphenylcyclopropenone sensitization with weekly scalp DPC. MiXCR, applied by TCRdb to the RACE reads, yields one record per CDR3 protein. The sample lists under 200,000 distinct CDR3 sequences; 25% to 35% were seen once. The source material was whole blood, sampled in connection with sensitization to the hapten diphenylcyclopropenone (DPC). These receptors were taken from a woman aged 25 to 39 with alopecia areata. Some clones in this sample may be carry-over from other donors' samples.

This clonotype has ten or more counts. This chain connects TRBV20-1 to TRBJ1-2; possible D gene TRBD1, 5 bases. The germline V gene has CDR1 DFQATT and CDR2 SNEGSKA (reference sequence). This CDR3 contains 14 residues. The ends were cut back, 6 bases at V and 0 bases at J, with 14 bases in the middle. The CDR3 DNA follows: TGCAGTGCCAAGTCAGGGTCAGCTAACTATGGCTACACCTTC. Its translation: CSAKSGSANYGYTF.

This clonotype was counted between two and nine times. The genes are TRBV19 and TRBJ1-4; D is unresolved. Trimming cost V 7 bases and J 3 bases, with 18 bases left between them. Germline V lookup: CDR1 LNHDA, CDR2 SQIVND (reference sequence). The CDR3 sequence is 16 residues long. The CDR3 sequence is CASTTPRAQANEKLFF. The DNA of the CDR3 is TGTGCCAGTACAACCCCTAGGGCGCAGGCTAATGAAAAACTGTTTTTT.

This clonotype was seen many times. The rearrangement links TRBV29-1 to TRBJ2-5; the D gene is possibly TRBD1 (6 bases). CDR1 is SQVTM and CDR2 is ANQGSEA in the germline V gene. CDR3 size: 12 residues. Trimming took off 3 bases at V and 5 bases at J, with 10 bases between the two ends. CDR3 in DNA: TGCAGCGTTGATCAGGGGCTGGAGACCCAGTACTTC. Protein sequence: CSVDQGLETQYF.

This clonotype was seen a few times. The chain links TRBV5-6 to TRBJ2-3; 8 nucleotides align to TRBD2. Germline trimming cut 4 bases from V and 6 bases from J; bases unmatched to any gene: 10. The V gene's germline CDR1 is SGHDT and CDR2 YYEEEE. The CDR3 length is 15 residues. The CDR3 loop is CASSRPGLDRDTQYF. CDR3 nucleotide sequence: TGTGCCAGCAGCCGGCCGGGACTAGATAGGGATACGCAGTATTTT.

This clonotype was counted only a few times. This chain links TRBV15 with TRBJ2-7; weak D call: TRBD1 (5 bases). Trimming took 3 bases from V and 6 from J, leaving 9 bases between them. The CDR3 is made up of 12 amino acids. The germline CDR1 and CDR2 sequences are LNHNV and YYDKDF (reference sequence). CDR3 sequence reads: CATSRDRGEQYF. The CDR3 nucleotides read TGTGCCACCAGCAGGGATAGGGGCGAGCAGTACTTC.

CDR3 region: CSVLAGLYNEQFF. The DNA for the CDR3 is TGCAGTGTACTAGCGGGACTCTACAATGAGCAGTTCTTC. The V call is TRBV20-1, the J call TRBJ2-1; 10 bases map to TRBD2. V lost 7 bases, J lost 3 bases, and 3 bases stayed unmatched. The germline V gene has CDR1 DFQATT and CDR2 SNEGSKA (reference sequence). The CDR3 is 13 residues long.

The chain links TRBV12-2 to TRBJ1-5. TRBV12-2 corresponds to a pseudogene. The CDR3 loop spans 11 amino acids. CDR3 in DNA: TGTGCAAGTCGCTTAGGTCGGCGCCAGCATTTT. As protein: CASRLGRRQHF.

The J gene is TRBJ2-5, the V gene TRBV6-2 or TRBV6-3; D is possibly TRBD2 (5 bases). Trimming stripped 1 base from V and 2 bases from J, with 14 bases between. The CDR3 has 16 amino acids. CDR1 and CDR2 (germline): MNHEY, SVGEGT. DNA of the CDR3: TGTGCCAGCAGTTACTACGGGGAGTCGGGGCAAGAGACCCAGTACTTC. It yields the protein CASSYYGESGQETQYF.

This clonotype appeared a few times. The J gene is TRBJ2-5, the V gene TRBV7-8; 15 nucleotides agree with TRBD2. With V trimmed by 7 bases and J by 5 bases, 14 bases remained unmatched. Germline CDR1 and CDR2: SGHVS and FQNEAQ. This CDR3 is built from 18 residues. Here the CDR3 reads CASIKGTSGRWGEETQYF. CDR3 in DNA: TGTGCCAGCATCAAGGGGACTAGCGGGAGGTGGGGGGAGGAGACCCAGTACTTC.

J is TRBJ2-2 and V is TRBV9, with 7 bases identical to TRBD2. V was pared by 4 bases and J by 2 bases, with 8 bases of the junction left unmatched. The length of the CDR3 is 16 residues. Germline loops: CDR1 SGDLS, CDR2 YYNGEE. The CDR3 reads CASSLRTSPNTGELFF. CDR3 DNA sequence: TGTGCCAGCAGCTTAAGGACTAGTCCAAACACCGGGGAGCTGTTTTTT.

This clonotype has a handful of counts. Written as DNA, the CDR3 is TGTGCCATCAGAGACAGGGATGGCAATCAGCCCCAGCATTTT. Amino acid sequence: CAIRDRDGNQPQHF. This chain connects TRBV10-3 to TRBJ1-5, with 7 nucleotides matching TRBD1. The V gene's germline CDR1 is ENHRY and CDR2 SYGVKD. With 6 bases clipped from V and 2 bases from J, the junction kept 4 bases outside the gene matches. This CDR3 comprises 14 residues.

This clonotype has only a few counts. V is TRBV4-3 and J is TRBJ2-2; unclear D gene. V lost 3 bases to trimming and J lost 1 base, with 12 bases between them. The V gene's germline CDR1 is LGHNA and CDR2 YSLEER. There are 16 residues in the CDR3. The CDR3 region has the DNA TGCGCCAGCAGCCAGGACGACGGGCTGAACACCGGGGAGCTGTTTTTT. This gives the protein CASSQDDGLNTGELFF.

This chain connects TRBV11-2 to TRBJ1-6; 8 nucleotides match TRBD1. Germline lookup yields CDR1 SGHAT and CDR2 FQNNGV. Losses at the gene ends were 0 bases for V and 6 bases for J; bases not matched to a gene: 4. The CDR3 loop spans 16 amino acids. CDR3 coding DNA: TGTGCCAGCAGCTTAGATCGGACAGGGCCTAATTCACCCCTCCACTTT. It yields the protein CASSLDRTGPNSPLHF.

V and J are TRBV18 and TRBJ1-6; possible D gene TRBD1, 5 bases. Germline assignment: CDR1 KGHSH and CDR2 LQKENI. V gave up 4 bases and J gave up 0 bases, with 13 bases separating them. CDR3 size: 17 residues. The CDR3 here is CASSHTGGSSYNSPLHF. Here the CDR3 DNA reads TGTGCCAGCTCACACACAGGTGGAAGCTCCTATAATTCACCCCTCCACTTT.

The V gene is TRBV7-9, the J gene TRBJ2-3, with 12 bases fitting TRBD2. Germline values: CDR1 SEHNR, CDR2 FQNEAQ (reference sequence). The CDR3 sequence is 19 residues long. Unmatched junction bases numbered 9, after V lost 2 bases and J lost 0 bases. CDR3 in amino acids: CASSLLVLAGGPSTDTQYF. In nucleotides, the CDR3 is TGTGCCAGCAGCTTACTGGTACTAGCGGGGGGTCCAAGCACAGATACGCAGTATTTT. Supplemented by reference TRBV7-9 and TRBJ2-3, the full variable domain reads DTGVSQNPRHKITKRGQNVTFRCDPISEHNRLYWYRQTLGQGPEFLTYFQNEAQLEKSRLLSDRFSAERPKGSFSTLEIQRTEQGDSAMYLCASSLLVLAGGPSTDTQYFGPGTRLTVL.

This chain connects TRBV5-1 to TRBJ2-7; TRBD1 agrees at 8 bases. V lost 1 base, J lost 7 bases, and 10 bases stayed unmatched. CDR1 and CDR2 (germline): SGHRS, YFSETQ. This CDR3 has 15 amino acids. CDR3 DNA sequence: TGCGCCAGCAGCTTGCAAGCCAGGGGGCAGAGGGAGCAGTACTTC. This translates into CASSLQARGQREQYF.

The rearrangement links TRBV5-1 to TRBJ2-5; D unclear. This CDR3 comprises 15 residues. Germline V gene data show CDR1 as SGHRS and CDR2 as YFSETQ. V was pared by 3 bases and J by 1 base, with 13 bases between. This CDR3 reads CASSSQGLSQETQYF. The DNA for the CDR3 is TGCGCCAGCAGCTCTCAAGGTCTGTCCCAAGAGACCCAGTACTTC. Complete variable domain (other parts from reference TRBV5-1 and TRBJ2-5): KAGVTQTPRYLIKTRGQQVTLSCSPISGHRSVSWYQQTPGQGLQFLFEYFSETQRNKGNFPGRFSGRQFSNSRSEMNVSTLELGDSALYLCASSSQGLSQETQYFGPGTRLLVL.

There are many counts of this clonotype. The rearrangement links TRBV11-2 to TRBJ2-5; D not resolved. Between the trimmed V and J ends, which lost 1 base and 5 bases, there was a span of 5 bases. The CDR3 covers 12 residues. The germline V gene has CDR1 SGHAT and CDR2 FQNNGV. CDR3 nucleotides: TGTGCCAGCAGCTTAGCGCACGAGACCCAGTACTTC. Protein: CASSLAHETQYF. Full variable domain (rest looked up from reference TRBV11-2 and TRBJ2-5): EAGVAQSPRYKIIEKRQSVAFWCNPISGHATLYWYQQILGQGPKLLIQFQNNGVVDDSQLPKDRFSAERLKGVDSTLKIQPAKLEDSAVYLCASSLAHETQYFGPGTRLLVL.

This rearrangement joins TRBV29-1 to TRBJ1-5; perhaps TRBD1 as D (5 bases). The germline V gene has CDR1 SQVTM and CDR2 ANQGSEA. Between the trimmed V and J ends, which lost 3 bases and 2 bases, there was a span of 14 bases. There are 15 residues in the CDR3. CDR3 DNA: TGCAGCGTTGATATATTGGGGGAGGGCAATCAGCCCCAGCATTTT. Translated: CSVDILGEGNQPQHF.

The chain couples TRBV6-5 to TRBJ1-1; D is perhaps TRBD1 (6 bases). Per germline, CDR1 MNHEY and CDR2 SVGAGI. The CDR3 has 13 residues. Between the trimmed V and J ends, which lost 6 bases and 4 bases, there was a span of 12 bases. CDR3 in DNA: TGTGCCAGCAGGAAGACAGGACGCACTGAAGCTTTCTTT. Residues: CASRKTGRTEAFF.

The genes are TRBV5-1 and TRBJ1-6; no reliable D call. Trimming left V 0 bases short and J 9 bases short, with 10 bases between. Germline V gene lookup returns CDR1 SGHRS and CDR2 YFSETQ. The CDR3 totals 14 residues. CDR3 amino acids: CASSLGTWGSPLHF. DNA for the CDR3: TGCGCCAGCAGCTTGGGGACCTGGGGTTCACCCCTCCACTTT.

This clonotype was detected only a few times. The V call is TRBV28, the J call TRBJ2-7; D possibly corresponds to TRBD2 (6 bases). The CDR3 runs to 13 residues. The V end was cut by 5 bases, the J end by 6 bases, with 14 bases between. Per germline, CDR1 MDHEN and CDR2 SYDVKM. The CDR3 is CASSPRLVSEQYF. The CDR3 nucleotides read TGTGCCAGCAGTCCACGACTAGTATCCGAGCAGTACTTC.

This clonotype was detected only a few times. The chain recombines TRBV30 with TRBJ2-3; TRBD2 aligns across 11 bases. The ends lost 2 bases at V and 0 bases at J; junction bases unmatched: 7. The CDR3 length is 17 residues. CDR1 is GTSNPN and CDR2 is SVGIG in the germline V gene (reference sequence). CDR3: CAWSPGTSGLSTDTQYF. The CDR3 coding sequence is TGTGCCTGGAGTCCCGGGACTAGCGGATTGAGCACAGATACGCAGTATTTT. The variable domain in full, with the rest retrieved from reference TRBV30 and TRBJ2-3, is SQTIHQWPATLVQPVGSPLSLECTVEGTSNPNLYWYRQAAGRGLQLLFYSVGIGQISSEVPQNLSASRPQDRQFILSSKKLLLSDSGFYLCAWSPGTSGLSTDTQYFGPGTRLTVL.